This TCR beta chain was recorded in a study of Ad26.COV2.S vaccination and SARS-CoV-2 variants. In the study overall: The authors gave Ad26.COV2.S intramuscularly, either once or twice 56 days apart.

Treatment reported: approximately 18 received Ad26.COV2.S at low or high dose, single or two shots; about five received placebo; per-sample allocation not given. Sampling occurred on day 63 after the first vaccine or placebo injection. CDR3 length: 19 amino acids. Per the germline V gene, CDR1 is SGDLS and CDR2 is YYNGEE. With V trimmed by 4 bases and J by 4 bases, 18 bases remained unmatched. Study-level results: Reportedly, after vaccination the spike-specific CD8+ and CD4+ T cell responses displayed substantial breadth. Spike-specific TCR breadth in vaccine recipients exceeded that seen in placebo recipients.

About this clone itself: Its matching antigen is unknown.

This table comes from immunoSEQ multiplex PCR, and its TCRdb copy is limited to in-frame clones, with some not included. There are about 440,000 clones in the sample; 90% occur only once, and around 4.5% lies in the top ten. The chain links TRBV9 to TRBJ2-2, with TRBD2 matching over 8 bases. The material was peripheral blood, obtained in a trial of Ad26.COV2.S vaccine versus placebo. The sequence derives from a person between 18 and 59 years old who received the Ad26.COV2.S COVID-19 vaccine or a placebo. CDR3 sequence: CASSPRVALAGFLTGELFF. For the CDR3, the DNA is TGTGCCAGCAGCCCCAGGGTGGCGCTAGCGGGCTTCCTCACCGGGGAGCTGTTTTTT.